This TCR beta chain originates from a study of T cells in Graves' hyperthyroidism and ophthalmopathy (dated by TCRdb to between 2019 and 2020). The study in broad terms: Peripheral blood samples were taken at the time of initial diagnosis, prior to any treatment. To identify distinguishing TCR V-J signatures, a discovery cohort of some 100 patients was used, comprising under 45 with Graves' ophthalmopathy and some 57 with stable Graves' hyperthyroidism. Prospective prediction of ophthalmopathy was tested in an independent validation cohort of some 20 hyperthyroidism patients and 17 patients who later progressed to ophthalmopathy. The roughly 99 discovery patients were divided at random into training and test sets in a 7:3 ratio. In several Graves' hyperthyroidism patients, the study also compared T-cell repertoires from thyroid tissue with T-cell repertoires from blood. Once sampling was done, hyperthyroidism patients were given methimazole at a starting dose of 30 mg daily, whereas ophthalmopathy patients were given high-dose intravenous methylprednisolone. TCR Vbeta CDR3 sequencing of around 130 peripheral blood samples (fewer than 45 ophthalmopathy, 75 hyperthyroidism and around 17 progressor patients) is reported in the paper. What the study reported, not specific to this receptor: In validation, the model predicted progression to ophthalmopathy with approximately 71% sensitivity and approximately 78% specificity, a median of around six months before onset. No statistical method was used to fix the sample size in advance, and group allocation was not hidden from the investigators. Most expanded thyroid clonotypes (frequency above 0.001) were also found in blood, which suggests that blood repertoires may mirror thyroid immune responses. Ophthalmopathy was separated from stable hyperthyroidism by a 13 V-J signature model, with approximately 85% sensitivity and around 81% specificity obtained in cross-validation and 80%/75% obtained in testing.

Moderately to severely active disease, a Clinical Activity Score of at least 3, a NOSPECS grade of at least 4, and a duration under 3 months were present in ophthalmopathy patients. Exclusion was applied to patients with uncontrolled infections, other autoimmune diseases, pregnancy or lactation. Diagnoses relied on clinical symptoms, serum thyroxine and TRAb, thyroid ultrasound and orbital computed tomography. PBMCs were separated from roughly 10 ml of fresh peripheral blood using Ficoll-Paque density gradient centrifugation. Total RNA was extracted using Trizol reagent, and RNA quality was assessed on an Agilent 2100 Bioanalyzer. The table lists this clonotype with many counts. Its antigen target is currently unknown. No qualities accompany the bases; no much larger clone lies one base away. V is reduced by 1 base and J by 12 bases, leaving a spacing of 16 bases between them. The CDR3 measures 14 amino acids from cysteine to phenylalanine. Only the CDR3 DNA stays, 42 bases, in frame from base 1. The CDR1 and CDR2 encoded by the germline V gene are SNHLY and FYNNEI.

TCR beta CDR3 regions were amplified from RNA transcripts. The TCR CDR3 was subjected to a first round of RT-PCR using the HTBI primer set and the Qiagen OneStep RT-PCR kit. Libraries were constructed in a second round of multiplex PCR, after which size selection and purification were performed. Sequencing of the libraries was done on an Illumina HiSeq2000 using paired-end 100 bp reads. The paper's processing steps were these. SOAPnuke was used to process the raw data, removing reads that contained adapters or uncalled bases, had a mean Phred below 15, or lacked an exact match to the constant primer or identifier. High-quality paired reads were merged using COPE v1.2.5, and each unique nucleotide sequence was defined as a clonotype. MiTCR v1.1 was used to align clonotypes to the IMGT TRBV, TRBD and TRBJ reference segments. The analysis was restricted to V-J combinations with a frequency above 0.0001, which together covered just over 99% of the repertoires. The TCS score was defined as F50 (clonal expansion) divided by E x V (chaos), with BLOSUM62-based TCRdist calculated between CDR3 peptides within each V-J. Welch's t-statistics and random forest reduced some 510 V-J features to 10 to 15, which were used in a naive Bayes classifier (R e1071). Using fastp at Q25 and MiXCR, TCRdb reprocessed the public reads and kept productive beta chains. Each record represents a unique CDR3 protein, reported with the most common genes and DNA among its rows. TCRdb's processing, not the study's, gives the V and J calls here. The sample has more than 300,000 distinct CDR3 sequences on record, less than 20% of them singletons. The ten largest clonotypes hold 35% to 45% of the sample.

The rearrangement combines TRBV2 with TRBJ1-5, with the D gene not confidently named. The specimen sequenced was blood. This receptor was identified in a man in his late teens or twenties with Graves' ophthalmopathy. The nucleotide sequence is given as TGTGCCAGCAGTGAAGGTAGGGCCCCGTCAGTCCAGCATTTT. Translated, it gives CASSEGRAPSVQHF.